Below, one T cell receptor beta chain is given with its context. The specificity of this receptor is unknown. Base quality data are lacking; no much larger clone is found one base away. These data belong to a study of radiotherapy plus CTLA-4 blockade in lung cancer (dated by TCRdb to the late 2010s). A note on the overall study: Objective responses were observed in about 17% of enrolled patients, and disease control was achieved in approximately 32%. The research as a whole found: After treatment with radiotherapy and ipilimumab, TCR clones that originated in tumors expanded in peripheral blood. Early dynamic changes in blood T cell clones, together with increased serum interferon-beta after radiation, were reported as the strongest predictors of response.

Focal radiation therapy combined with CTLA-4 blockade (ipilimumab) was tested in patients with chemo-refractory metastatic non-small-cell lung cancer. CDR1 is given as MDHEN and CDR2 as SYDVKM, both from the germline V gene. Trimming takes 6 bases off V and 0 bases off J; junction bases not matched to a gene: 3. Reading from cysteine to phenylalanine, the CDR3 counts 15 amino acids. Just CDR3 DNA is preserved here, 45 bases in frame from base 1. The library was produced with the immunoSEQ multiplex PCR assay. The table comes from immuneACCESS by way of TCRdb, which keeps in-frame sequences with V and J called. Part of the clones is missing from these tables; in studies checked, under half for an unresolved V gene and the rest for unknown reasons. Present in this sample are about 82,000 clones, roughly 70% of which were seen just once. The top ten clones comprise over 12% of the sample.

The sample was peripheral blood, taken from a patient treated with radiotherapy plus ipilimumab. This TCR came from a human donor with non-small cell lung cancer that progressed on radiotherapy plus ipilimumab. The chain employs TRBV28 and TRBJ2-3, and TRBD2 aligns with 10 junction nucleotides. The CDR3 sequence is CASSRSGRSTDTQYF. The DNA sequence is TGTGCCAGCAGCCGTAGCGGGAGGAGCACAGATACGCAGTATTTT.